These 24 T cell receptor beta chains originate from one sample sequenced in a study of cytomegalovirus exposure and HLA in healthy donors (dated 2017 in TCRdb). The library was built by means of the immunoSEQ multiplex PCR assay. For the multiplex PCR, a mixture combining 60 forward primers for TCR Vbeta segments and 13 reverse primers for TCR Jbeta segments was used. TCRdb took over this immuneACCESS table, retaining in-frame rearrangements with V and J assigned. Such tables are incomplete; in checked studies, under half of the missing clones stem from an unresolved V gene, and the remainder is unexplained. For this sample there are 65,000 to 70,000 clones; 55% to 75% appear just once. The ten largest clonotypes hold 10% to 11% of the sample. The sequenced sample consisted of PBMCs. These receptors came from a woman aged 30 to 39 in good health and CMV-seronegative.

V is TRBV28 and J is TRBJ1-5; D possibly corresponds to TRBD1 (6 bases). The CDR3 is made up of 15 amino acids. Per germline, CDR1 MDHEN and CDR2 SYDVKM. Trimming left V 3 bases short and J 2 bases short, with 11 bases between. CDR3 sequence: CASSLSGARNQPQHF. Here the CDR3 DNA reads TGTGCCAGCAGTTTGTCAGGGGCGCGCAATCAGCCCCAGCATTTT.

This sequence joins TRBV28 and TRBJ2-4; TRBD1 aligns across 9 bases. Trimming at V came to 6 bases and at J to 12 bases, leaving 12 bases not matched to a gene. The CDR3 is 14 amino acids. Germline-derived CDR1 and CDR2 are MDHEN and SYDVKM. For the CDR3, the DNA is TGTGCCAGCAGCCTGGGACAGGGCCGGGGAACTCAGTACTTC. Translated: CASSLGQGRGTQYF.

CDR3 in DNA: TGTGCCAGCAGCGGGAGCCGGGACAAAGAGGGACAGCCCCAGCATTTT. Amino acids: CASSGSRDKEGQPQHF. J is TRBJ1-5 and V is TRBV9, with D possibly matching TRBD1 (6 bases). CDR3 length: 16 amino acids. The V gene lost 3 bases and the J gene lost 7 bases, with 20 bases spanning the gap. Germline CDR1 SGDLS, CDR2 YYNGEE.

This rearrangement joins TRBV30 to TRBJ1-5; 7 nucleotides align to TRBD1. The CDR3 is 12 residues long. V lost 0 bases and J lost 7; bases outside the gene matches: 0. Germline V gene data show CDR1 as GTSNPN and CDR2 as SVGIG (reference sequence). CDR3 coding DNA: TGTGCCTGGAGTGTACAGGGGCAGCCCCAGCATTTT. It yields the protein CAWSVQGQPQHF.

This sequence joins TRBV30 and TRBJ1-6; D is undetermined. The CDR3 has 11 residues. Germline CDR1 GTSNPN, CDR2 SVGIG (reference sequence). Between the trimmed V and J ends, which lost 7 bases and 10 bases, there was a span of 11 bases. CDR3 region: CASRGRSPLHF. CDR3 bases: TGTGCCTCAAGAGGGAGATCACCCCTCCACTTT.

J is TRBJ1-2 and V is TRBV29-1, with a tentative D call TRBD1 (5 bases). The germline V gene has CDR1 SQVTM and CDR2 ANQGSEA. The CDR3 runs to 13 residues. Between the trimmed V and J ends, which lost 2 bases and 8 bases, there was a span of 15 bases. The CDR3 nucleotides read TGCAGCGTTGAAAGGGGCGGGAGGGAGGGCTACACCTTC. Its protein product is CSVERGGREGYTF.

The chain recombines TRBV2 with TRBJ2-3, with unresolved D. Germline V gene sequence: CDR1 SNHLY, CDR2 FYNNEI. Trimming shortened V by 2 bases and J by 6 bases, and 12 bases separated the two germline ends. The CDR3 is 14 residues long. The CDR3 sequence is CASSEKSDEDTQYF. The CDR3, as DNA: TGTGCCAGCAGTGAAAAGTCTGATGAGGATACGCAGTATTTT.

The chain employs TRBV5-1 and TRBJ2-7, with 7 bases that match TRBD1. V dropped 0 bases and J dropped 1; count of bases not matched to a gene: 1. The CDR3 has 14 residues. Germline assignment: CDR1 SGHRS and CDR2 YFSETQ. The DNA of the CDR3 is TGCGCCAGCAGCTTGGCAGGGGGTTCCTACGAGCAGTACTTC. Encoded protein: CASSLAGGSYEQYF.

Notes on this clone: A read error may account for a junction end that differs from germline. The rearrangement links TRBV7-7 to TRBJ2-3, with 12 nucleotides matching TRBD2. The CDR3 has 15 residues. CDR1 SSHAT and CDR2 FNYEAQ come from the germline V gene (reference sequence). The CDR3 bases are TGTGCTAGCAGCTTTGGACTAGCGGGGACAGATACGCAGTATTTT. Protein product: CASSFGLAGTDTQYF.

The genes are TRBV7-3 and TRBJ2-3; D gene unclear. This CDR3 has 13 residues. The germline gives CDR1 SGHTA, CDR2 FQGTGA. Deletions cut 2 bases from V and 1 base from J, with 4 bases between. The CDR3 bases are TGTGCCAGCAGCTTACTTGGCACAGATACGCAGTATTTT. It encodes CASSLLGTDTQYF.

This clone has just a few counts. V is TRBV11-2 and J is TRBJ1-4, with 7 bases lining up with TRBD1. Germline V gene sequence: CDR1 SGHAT, CDR2 FQNNGV. This CDR3 region has 14 residues. Unmatched junction bases numbered 9, after V lost 6 bases and J lost 8 bases. The CDR3 DNA is TGTGCCAGCAGTTCAACAGGGGAAAGGGAAAAACTGTTTTTT. The encoded protein is CASSSTGEREKLFF.

Points on this clone: The sample has other DNA sequences that encode this CDR3 too. The chain is built from TRBV4-1 and TRBJ1-2; 7 nucleotides align to TRBD1. CDR1 is MGHRA, CDR2 YSYEKL, per germline. The CDR3 is 15 amino acids. Losses at the gene ends were 0 bases for V and 3 bases for J; bases not matched to a gene: 4. CDR3 in amino acids: CASSQDKGAHYGYTF. Written as DNA, the CDR3 is TGCGCCAGCAGCCAAGATAAGGGGGCCCACTATGGCTACACCTTC.

The CDR3 loop is CASSISGAPGETQYF. In DNA, the CDR3 is TGTGCCAGCAGTATTAGCGGGGCCCCAGGAGAGACCCAGTACTTC. The chain recombines TRBV2 with TRBJ2-5; 8 positions match TRBD2. The CDR3 consists of 15 residues. The V gene's germline CDR1 is SNHLY and CDR2 FYNNEI. V was pared by 5 bases and J by 4 bases, with 9 bases of the junction left unmatched.

This rearrangement joins TRBV28 to TRBJ1-1; 8 positions agree with TRBD1. J gave up 9 bases and V 3 bases, and 3 bases lay outside the gene matches. Germline V gene sequence: CDR1 MDHEN, CDR2 SYDVKM. This CDR3 is 12 amino acids long. The CDR3 DNA reads as TGTGCCAGCAGTTTGCGGACAGGGCAAGCTTTCTTT. Its protein is CASSLRTGQAFF.

The chain links TRBV10-3 to TRBJ1-4, with 7 bases identical to TRBD1. The length of the CDR3 is 15 residues. Germline trimming cut 8 bases from V and 5 bases from J; bases unmatched to any gene: 11. Germline values: CDR1 ENHRY, CDR2 SYGVKD. CDR3: CAIQSGGTANEKLFF. CDR3 bases: TGTGCCATCCAGAGTGGGGGGACAGCAAATGAAAAACTGTTTTTT.

The J gene is TRBJ2-5, the V gene TRBV28, with 7 bases lining up with TRBD1. CDR3 length: 13 amino acids. The V gene end was trimmed by 1 base and the J gene end by 7 bases; junction bases not matched to a gene: 3. In germline, CDR1 is MDHEN, CDR2 SYDVKM. As DNA, the CDR3 is TGTGCCAGCAGTTTATCGGACAGGCCGACCCAGTACTTC. This sequence encodes CASSLSDRPTQYF.

This clone was recorded a few times. V is TRBV30 and J is TRBJ1-1; D perhaps matches TRBD1 (5 bases). The CDR3 covers 12 residues. Trimming took 5 bases from V and 2 from J, leaving 9 bases between them. The germline CDR1 and CDR2 sequences are GTSNPN and SVGIG (reference sequence). CDR3 nucleotide sequence: TGTGCCTGGGGATGGACAAACACTGAAGCTTTCTTT. Residues: CAWGWTNTEAFF.

To note about this clone: The final CDR3 position lacks the conserved phenylalanine or tryptophan, pointing to a likely read error. This chain joins TRBV2 and TRBJ2-2; weak D call: TRBD2 (5 bases). The CDR3 runs to 11 residues. V lost 10 bases and J lost 9, with 12 bases in between. Germline loops: CDR1 SNHLY, CDR2 FYNNEI. CDR3 residues: CATDFGRELFV. For the CDR3, the DNA is TGTGCCACCGACTTCGGGAGGGAGCTGTTTGTT.

CDR3: CASSIPTGSYEQYF. The CDR3, as DNA: TGTGCCAGTAGTATCCCGACAGGCTCCTACGAGCAGTACTTC. The V call is TRBV19, the J call TRBJ2-7; D may be TRBD1 (6 bases). The CDR3 has 14 amino acids. The V and J ends lost 3 bases and 0 bases respectively, with 9 bases between them. CDR1 and CDR2 from the germline V gene are LNHDA and SQIVND (reference sequence).

J is TRBJ1-6 and V is TRBV11-2; a possible D gene is TRBD1 (6 bases). The ends were cut back, 5 bases at V and 0 bases at J, with 14 bases in the middle. Germline CDR1 is SGHAT and CDR2 is FQNNGV. This CDR3 is built from 17 residues. The CDR3 here is CASSQGVQGSYNSPLHF. The CDR3 bases are TGTGCCAGCAGCCAGGGCGTACAGGGCTCCTATAATTCACCCCTCCACTTT.

The chain links TRBV7-6 to TRBJ1-1, with 7 positions matching TRBD1. V dropped 1 base and J dropped 1; count of bases not matched to a gene: 3. From germline, CDR1 is SGHVS and CDR2 FNYEAQ. The CDR3 sequence is 15 residues long. For the CDR3, the DNA is TGTGCCAGCAGCTTAGGAGGGGGCGGGAACACTGAAGCTTTCTTT. Translated: CASSLGGGGNTEAFF. The complete variable domain, with remaining parts taken from reference TRBV7-6 and TRBJ1-1, reads GAGVSQSPRYKVTKRGQDVALRCDPISGHVSLYWYRQALGQGPEFLTYFNYEAQQDKSGLPNDRFSAERPEGSISTLTIQRTEQRDSAMYRCASSLGGGGNTEAFFGQGTRLTVV.

V and J are TRBV9 and TRBJ2-5, with 12 bases identical to TRBD1. The CDR3 runs to 15 residues. V gave up 4 bases and J gave up 4 bases; unmatched junction bases: 5. Germline CDR1 SGDLS, CDR2 YYNGEE. The CDR3 protein is CASSLGTGGSETQYF. For the CDR3, the DNA is TGTGCCAGCAGCCTTGGGACAGGGGGCTCAGAGACCCAGTACTTC.

The rearrangement joins TRBV30 to TRBJ2-6, with D possibly being TRBD1 (6 bases). From germline, CDR1 is GTSNPN and CDR2 SVGIG (reference sequence). Trimming removed 3 bases from V and 2 bases from J, with 14 bases in between. CDR3 length: 16 residues. The CDR3 loop reads CAWSRGGPPGANVLTF. CDR3 in DNA: TGTGCCTGGAGCCGTGGGGGCCCCCCTGGGGCCAACGTCCTGACTTTC.

This chain connects TRBV7-9 to TRBJ2-5, with D maybe TRBD2 (5 bases). The end of the DNA is better explained by TRBJ2-7, so the J call may be wrong. Germline V gives CDR1 SEHNR, CDR2 FQNEAQ (reference sequence). This CDR3 has 15 amino acids. CDR3 nucleotides: TGTGCCAGCAGCCCCCGGACGGGGAGCTCCTACGAGCAGTACTTC. Its translation is CASSPRTGSSYEQYF.